These T cell receptor beta chains were read from a single sample in a study of cytomegalovirus exposure and HLA in healthy donors. Data came from immunoSEQ multiplex PCR; TCRdb stores just in-frame clones and leaves some out. The sample carries just over 150,000 clones, nearly 80% recorded once. Input material: PBMCs. The receptors were sampled from a woman in her fifties or sixties in good health and CMV-seropositive. Each CDR3 is given with its conserved first and last residue. The D gene is left open where the match is weak. Size values are once, few and many counts, or a class for expanded clones, and some rows have none.

clone size,J gene,D gene,V gene,CDR3 DNA,CDR3 protein
few,TRBJ2-7,TRBD2,TRBV11-1,TGTGCCAGCAGCTCCCCGAGACTAGCGAACGAGCAGTACTTC,CASSSPRLANEQYF
-,TRBJ1-1,-,TRBV19,TGTGCCAGTAGTATAGAGTGGCAGGAATTCATGAACACTGAAGCTTTCTTT,CASSIEWQEFMNTEAFF
few,TRBJ1-2,-,TRBV6-5,TGTGCCAGCAGTTACGCGAGGTACTATGGCTACACCTTC,CASSYARYYGYTF
-,TRBJ1-1,TRBD1,TRBV4-2,TGTGCCAGCAGCCAAGAACTACAGGGGCCGAACACTGAAGCTTTCTTT,CASSQELQGPNTEAFF
once,TRBJ2-7,TRBD1,TRBV27,TGTGCCAGCACGCCACTCCCCGGGACAGGGTACGACGAGCAGTACTTC,CASTPLPGTGYDEQYF
-,TRBJ2-1,TRBD2,TRBV7-2,TGTGCCAGCAGCGGGACTAGCGGGTACAATGAGCAGTTCTTC,CASSGTSGYNEQFF
-,TRBJ1-5,TRBD1,TRBV4-1,TGCGCCAGCAGCCAAGGGCGACAGGGGTTGGAGCCCCAGCATTTT,CASSQGRQGLEPQHF
-,TRBJ2-5,-,TRBV5-1,TGCGCCAGCAGCTTGGGGTCAGGGGAGACCCAGTACTTC,CASSLGSGETQYF
few,TRBJ1-1,TRBD1,TRBV6-5,TGTGCCAGCAGCCGACAGGGGCTGGGAACTGAAGCTTTCTTT,CASSRQGLGTEAFF
few,TRBJ2-7,TRBD1,TRBV19,TGTGCCAGTAGTTGGGCTGGGACAGTTAATTACGAGCAGTACTTC,CASSWAGTVNYEQYF
few,TRBJ1-3,TRBD1,TRBV6-6,TGTGCCAGCAGTCCCCGTTTTTCACAGGGGGGAAACACCATATATTTT,CASSPRFSQGGNTIYF
-,TRBJ2-1,-,TRBV11-2,TGTGCCAGCAGTTCAGGGTTAAACAATGAGCAGTTCTTC,CASSSGLNNEQFF
few,TRBJ1-3,-,TRBV9,TGTGCCAGCAGCGTCCACTTCTCTGGAAACACCATATATTTT,CASSVHFSGNTIYF
-,TRBJ2-7,TRBD1,TRBV12-5,TGTGCTAGTGGTTGGGGGACAGGGTTGGACGAGCAGTACTTC,CASGWGTGLDEQYF
-,TRBJ2-1,-,TRBV5-1,TGCGCCAGCAGTTCTTCTAGCCTCTACTCCTACAATGAGCAGTTCTTC,CASSSSSLYSYNEQFF
-,TRBJ1-2,-,TRBV9,TGTGCCAGCAGCGCCGACCTTCATGGACGGGGTGGCTACACCTTC,CASSADLHGRGGYTF
-,TRBJ1-6,-,TRBV7-2,TGTGCCAGCAGCTCCCAAAGTGGGGGACAATCACCCCTCCACTTT,CASSSQSGGQSPLHF
-,TRBJ2-2,-,TRBV6-6,TGTGCCAGCAGTTCCAACCTCCAGGGTTACACCGGGGAGCTGTTTTTT,CASSSNLQGYTGELFF
-,TRBJ1-2,TRBD1,TRBV28,TGTGCCAGCAGGCAGGGGGCCTCCAGGAAGGGCTACACCTTC,CASRQGASRKGYTF
-,TRBJ2-5,TRBD1,TRBV5-1,TGCGCCAGCAGCTTACCTAAGCAGGGGGACCAAGAGACCCAGTACTTC,CASSLPKQGDQETQYF
-,TRBJ2-4,-,TRBV19,TGTGCCAGTAGTATCGGGGAAAACATTCAGTACTTC,CASSIGENIQYF
-,TRBJ2-3,TRBD2,TRBV18,TGTGCCAGCTCCCTAGCGGGGGGGCTTCAAGATACGCAGTATTTT,CASSLAGGLQDTQYF
-,TRBJ2-1,-,TRBV18,TGTGCCAGCTCACCACAGAGGACTCGTAGCAATGAGCAGTTCTTC,CASSPQRTRSNEQFF
-,TRBJ2-3,TRBD2,TRBV2,TGTGCCAGCTCGAAACGACAAGGACTAGGCACAGATACGCAGTATTTT,CASSKRQGLGTDTQYF
-,TRBJ2-3,-,TRBV27,TGTGCCAGCAGTAACAGGGAAGTGGGCACAGATACGCAGTATTTT,CASSNREVGTDTQYF
-,TRBJ1-1,-,TRBV6-1,TGTGCCAGCAGCGAATTTCCTATGAACACTGAAGCTTTCTTT,CASSEFPMNTEAFF
-,TRBJ1-2,-,TRBV7-2,TGTGCCAGCAGCTTAGCCAGGGAGGACTATGGCTACACCTTC,CASSLAREDYGYTF
-,TRBJ1-2,-,TRBV4-3,TGCGCCAGCAGCCAAGACCCCGGGGGGGACTCTGGCTACACCTTC,CASSQDPGGDSGYTF
-,TRBJ1-2,-,TRBV10-3,TGTGCCAGTTCCAGGGATAACTATGGCTACACCTTC,CASSRDNYGYTF
-,TRBJ1-2,-,TRBV7-2,TGTGCCAGCAGCCCATTCCTGGGTACAGGCGTCACTAACTATGGCTACACCTTC,CASSPFLGTGVTNYGYTF
-,TRBJ2-1,TRBD1,TRBV4-1,TGCGCCAGCAGTGAGGGGACAGGGAGATCGGGTGGTAACAATGAGCAGTTCTTC,CASSEGTGRSGGNNEQFF
-,TRBJ2-7,TRBD2,TRBV18,TGTGCCAGCTCACCACGAAGGCTAGCGGGAGTGAACGAGCAGTACTTC,CASSPRRLAGVNEQYF
-,TRBJ2-7,-,TRBV27,TGTGCCAGCAGTTTTTATCCCGGCGGGTCCTCCGAGCAGTACTTC,CASSFYPGGSSEQYF
few,TRBJ1-4,-,TRBV5-1,TGCGCCAGCAGCTTTCAGGGAGGAACTAATGAAAAACTGTTTTTT,CASSFQGGTNEKLFF
-,TRBJ2-7,TRBD2,TRBV10-3,TGTGCCATCAGTGAGGTAGCGGGAGGGGGATACGAGCAGTACTTC,CAISEVAGGGYEQYF
once,TRBJ2-7,-,TRBV28,TGTGCCAGCAGTTTGAGATACGAGCAGTACTTC,CASSLRYEQYF
-,TRBJ1-5,-,TRBV15,TGTGCCACCAGCAGAGGCAGGGTAGATCAGCCCCAGCATTTT,CATSRGRVDQPQHF
-,TRBJ1-3,-,TRBV30,TGTGCCTGGAAGAATCGGTTCTCTGGAAACACCATATATTTT,CAWKNRFSGNTIYF
-,TRBJ1-5,TRBD1,TRBV28,TGTGCCAGCAGTTCCGGACAGGGCCTCAATCAGCCCCAGCATTTT,CASSSGQGLNQPQHF
-,TRBJ1-5,-,TRBV29-1,TGCAGCGTTGTGCAGGGGAACTCGGGACAGCCCCAGCATTTT,CSVVQGNSGQPQHF
-,TRBJ2-5,TRBD1,TRBV7-8,TGTGCCAGCAGGTCTGTAGGACAGGTCCAAGAGACCCAGTACTTC,CASRSVGQVQETQYF
-,TRBJ1-5,-,TRBV6-1,TGTGCCAGCCTAGATAATAGCAATCAGCCCCAGCATTTT,CASLDNSNQPQHF
few,TRBJ2-7,TRBD1,TRBV6-5,TGTGCCAGCAGTCCGACAGGGGGGTTCTACGAGCAGTACTTC,CASSPTGGFYEQYF
-,TRBJ2-3,-,TRBV10-1,TGCGCCAGCAGTGAGTCAGAAGCGGCTGAAGATACGCAGTATTTT,CASSESEAAEDTQYF
-,TRBJ2-5,TRBD1,TRBV4-2,TGTGCCAGCAGCCAAGGACAGGGGGGGAGTGAGACCCAGTACTTC,CASSQGQGGSETQYF
-,TRBJ2-2,TRBD2,TRBV27,TGTGCCAGCAGTCCCATCGTTCCAAGGACTAGCGGGGAACCTATTACCGGGGAGCTGTTTTTT,CASSPIVPRTSGEPITGELFF
-,TRBJ1-2,-,TRBV10-3,TGTGCCATCAGTGACACAGCAGACTATGGCTACACCTTC,CAISDTADYGYTF
-,TRBJ2-3,TRBD2,TRBV5-4,TGTGCCAGCACCCGATCGGGGGGGGCGCGCACAGATACGCAGTATTTT,CASTRSGGARTDTQYF
-,TRBJ2-7,TRBD1,TRBV9,TGTGCCAGCAGCGTAGGACAGGGGAACTACGAGCAGTACTTC,CASSVGQGNYEQYF
once,TRBJ2-3,-,TRBV11-2,TGTGCCAGCAGCCCCGAGTGGCAGGGTAGGACAGATACGCAGTATTTT,CASSPEWQGRTDTQYF
-,TRBJ2-5,-,TRBV5-6,TGTGCCAGCAGCTTGAGCGCAGGGCGGAAGACCCAGTACTTC,CASSLSAGRKTQYF
-,TRBJ2-5,-,TRBV27,TGTGCCAGCAGTTTATACCTACAAGAGACCCAGTACTTC,CASSLYLQETQYF
few,TRBJ2-3,TRBD2,TRBV7-9,TGTGCCAGCAGCTCCAGGACTAGAACAGATACGCAGTATTTT,CASSSRTRTDTQYF
-,TRBJ1-4,TRBD1,TRBV7-9,TGTGCCAGCGGCGGGACAGTAAATGAAAAACTGTTTTTT,CASGGTVNEKLFF
-,TRBJ2-3,TRBD1,TRBV29-1,TGCAGCGTTGAAGACCCCGCCGAGACAGGGAGCACAGATACGCAGTATTTT,CSVEDPAETGSTDTQYF
-,TRBJ2-3,-,TRBV6-1,TGTGCCAGCAGGGAACAGGGAATGAAGCAGTATTTT,CASREQGMKQYF
-,TRBJ1-6,-,TRBV21-1,TGTGCCAGCAGCAAATTGCGGGTGGGCTACTATAATTCACCCCTCCACTTT,CASSKLRVGYYNSPLHF
-,TRBJ1-3,-,TRBV13,TGTGCCAGCAGGTTAGGGGGGGACTCGGCTGGAAACACCATATATTTT,CASRLGGDSAGNTIYF